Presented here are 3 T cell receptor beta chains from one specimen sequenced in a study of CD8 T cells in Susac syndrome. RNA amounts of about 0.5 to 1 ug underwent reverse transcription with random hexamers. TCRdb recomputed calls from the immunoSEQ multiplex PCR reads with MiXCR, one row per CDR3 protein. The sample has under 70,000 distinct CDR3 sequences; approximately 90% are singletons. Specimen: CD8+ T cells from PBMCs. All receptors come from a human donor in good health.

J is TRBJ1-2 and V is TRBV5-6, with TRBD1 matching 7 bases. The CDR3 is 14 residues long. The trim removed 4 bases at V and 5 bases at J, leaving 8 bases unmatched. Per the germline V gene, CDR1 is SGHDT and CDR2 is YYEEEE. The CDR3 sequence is CASSPTGTAYGYTF. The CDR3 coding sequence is TGTGCCAGCAGCCCTACCGGGACAGCTTATGGCTACACCTTC.

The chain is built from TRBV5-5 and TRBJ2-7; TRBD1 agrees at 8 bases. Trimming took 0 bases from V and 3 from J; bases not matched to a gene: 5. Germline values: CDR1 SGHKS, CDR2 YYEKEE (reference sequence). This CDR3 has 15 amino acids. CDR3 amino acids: CASSLETGAVYEQYF. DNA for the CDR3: TGTGCCAGCAGCTTGGAGACAGGGGCTGTCTACGAGCAGTACTTC.

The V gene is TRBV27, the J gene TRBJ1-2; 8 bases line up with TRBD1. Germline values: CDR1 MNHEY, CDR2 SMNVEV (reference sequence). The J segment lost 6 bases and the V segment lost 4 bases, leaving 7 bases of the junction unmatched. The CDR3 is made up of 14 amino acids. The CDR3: CASSSTTGENGYTF. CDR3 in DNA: TGTGCCAGCAGTTCGACGACAGGGGAGAATGGCTACACCTTC.